The 11 T cell receptor beta chains listed next were all sequenced from one sample in a study of cytomegalovirus exposure and HLA in healthy donors. The study ran its PCR with 60 Vbeta and 13 Jbeta primers. Assay used: immunoSEQ multiplex PCR; TCRdb lists only in-frame clones, some missing. The sample includes some 130,000 clones, 70% to 85% of them seen just once. Specimen: PBMCs. The receptors were gathered from a boy younger than 18 in good health and CMV-seronegative.

Points on this clone: The junction departs from germline at one end; a sequencing error may be responsible. In nucleotides, the CDR3 is TGTGCCAGCACAGTCCCTGCTCAGGCCCAGCATTTT. Its protein product is CASTVPAQAQHF. The chain combines TRBV27 with TRBJ1-5; no clear D. Per the germline V gene, CDR1 is MNHEY and CDR2 is SMNVEV (reference sequence). The CDR3 sequence is 12 residues long.

This chain connects TRBV28 to TRBJ1-2; a possible D gene is TRBD1 (6 bases). Germline V gene sequence: CDR1 MDHEN, CDR2 SYDVKM. This CDR3 spans 14 amino acids. The ends were cut back, 4 bases at V and 0 bases at J, with 9 bases in the middle. Written as DNA, the CDR3 is TGTGCCAGCAGTTCGGGACACACTAACTATGGCTACACCTTC. Protein sequence: CASSSGHTNYGYTF.

A single count supports this clone. The chain recombines TRBV11-2 with TRBJ1-2; no clear D. Germline CDR1 is SGHAT and CDR2 is FQNNGV. The CDR3 extends over 18 amino acids. Trimming removed 2 bases at V and 2 bases at J, with 21 bases between. The CDR3 loop reads CASSLSSRELYANYGYTF. The CDR3 DNA reads TGTGCCAGCAGCTTATCTTCCCGGGAGCTATACGCAAACTATGGCTACACCTTC.

The chain uses TRBV7-3 and TRBJ2-2; 11 bases are shared with TRBD2. Germline V lookup: CDR1 SGHTA, CDR2 FQGTGA. The CDR3 is made up of 14 amino acids. V lost 5 bases and J lost 4; bases outside the gene matches: 0. CDR3 in amino acids: CASSTSGSTGELFF. The CDR3 nucleotides are TGTGCCAGCAGCACTAGCGGGAGCACCGGGGAGCTGTTTTTT.

This chain connects TRBV6-1 to TRBJ2-4; possible D gene TRBD2, 6 bases. CDR1 is MNHNS, CDR2 SASEGT, per germline. V gave up 2 bases and J gave up 2 bases, with 10 bases separating them. This CDR3 has 15 residues. The CDR3 DNA sequence: TGTGCCAGCAGTGAAAGGGACTTCACCAAAAACATTCAGTACTTC. Residues: CASSERDFTKNIQYF.

The V call is TRBV30, the J call TRBJ2-3; the D gene is possibly TRBD1 (5 bases). V was clipped by 3 bases and J by 4 bases, with 14 bases between them. Germline V CDR1 and CDR2: GTSNPN, SVGIG (reference sequence). The CDR3 has 14 residues. The CDR3 is CAWRVLDSPDTQYF. The CDR3 nucleotides read TGTGCCTGGAGAGTATTAGACAGTCCAGATACGCAGTATTTT.

The gene calls are TRBV4-3 and TRBJ2-3; D unresolved. The V end lost 0 bases, the J end lost 4 bases, and 11 bases lay between the germline ends. The CDR3 is 15 residues long. Per germline, CDR1 LGHNA and CDR2 YSLEER. This CDR3 is CASSQDPLVADTQYF. DNA of the CDR3: TGCGCCAGCAGCCAAGATCCGCTAGTTGCAGATACGCAGTATTTT.

This clone was detected once. Mismatch with germline at one junction end may stem from a read error. The chain employs TRBV7-9 and TRBJ1-2, with a tentative D call TRBD1 (5 bases). Germline V gene data show CDR1 as SEHNR and CDR2 as FQNEAQ (reference sequence). The CDR3 covers 12 residues. The CDR3 sequence: CSSSPGGRGYTF. CDR3 nucleotide sequence: TGTTCCAGCAGCCCCGGGGGACGTGGCTACACCTTC.

The chain joins TRBV7-8 to TRBJ2-1, with TRBD1 matching over 8 bases. Germline CDR1 SGHVS, CDR2 FQNEAQ. V lost 5 bases to trimming and J lost 0 bases; unmatched junction nucleotides: 6. The CDR3 is 16 amino acids. The CDR3 here is CASSPRDRLSYNEQFF. The CDR3 region has the DNA TGTGCCAGCAGCCCCCGGGACAGGCTCTCCTACAATGAGCAGTTCTTC.

This chain links TRBV9 with TRBJ2-1; the match to TRBD2 covers 7 bases. The CDR3 is made up of 18 amino acids. CDR1 and CDR2 from the germline V gene are SGDLS and YYNGEE. The trim removed 0 bases at V and 7 bases at J, leaving 16 bases unmatched. CDR3 in amino acids: CASSVASGDGRIKNEQFF. The CDR3 DNA follows: TGTGCCAGCAGCGTAGCCTCCGGGGACGGGAGGATAAAAAATGAGCAGTTCTTC. Drawing the rest from reference TRBV9 and TRBJ2-1, the complete variable domain is DSGVTQTPKHLITATGQRVTLRCSPRSGDLSVYWYQQSLDQGLQFLIQYYNGEERAKGNILERFSAQQFPDLHSELNLSSLELGDSALYFCASSVASGDGRIKNEQFFGPGTRLTVL.

The chain couples TRBV5-4 to TRBJ1-4; unclear D gene. V lost 5 bases and J lost 0, with 14 bases in between. The CDR3 has 16 residues. Germline assignment: CDR1 SGHNT and CDR2 YYREEE (reference sequence). The CDR3 spells CASSLSPGATNEKLFF. CDR3 nucleotides: TGTGCCAGCAGTCTGAGCCCCGGGGCAACTAATGAAAAACTGTTTTTT.